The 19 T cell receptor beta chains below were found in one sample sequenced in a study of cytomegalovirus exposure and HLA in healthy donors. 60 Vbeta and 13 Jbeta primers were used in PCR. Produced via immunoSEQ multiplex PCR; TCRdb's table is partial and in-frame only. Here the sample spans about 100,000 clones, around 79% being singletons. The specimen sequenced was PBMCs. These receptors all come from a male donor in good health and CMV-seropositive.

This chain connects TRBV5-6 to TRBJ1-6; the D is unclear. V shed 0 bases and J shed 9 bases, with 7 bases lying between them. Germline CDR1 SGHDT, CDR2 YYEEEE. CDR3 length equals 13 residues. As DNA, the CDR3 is TGTGCCAGCAGCTTGGTGGGGAGTTCACCCCTCCACTTT. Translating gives CASSLVGSSPLHF. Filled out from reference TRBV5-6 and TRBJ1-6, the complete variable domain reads DAGVTQSPTHLIKTRGQQVTLRCSPKSGHDTVSWYQQALGQGPQFIFQYYEEEERQRGNFPDRFSGHQFPNYSSELNVNALLLGDSALYLCASSLVGSSPLHFGNGTRLTVT.

CDR3 region: CASTPDRAFEKLFF. The CDR3 region has the DNA TGTGCCAGCACCCCGGACAGGGCTTTCGAAAAACTGTTTTTT. This rearrangement joins TRBV2 to TRBJ1-4; 8 nucleotides match TRBD1. Germline values: CDR1 SNHLY, CDR2 FYNNEI. CDR3 size: 14 residues. V gave up 7 bases and J gave up 8 bases; unmatched junction bases: 9. Filled out from reference TRBV2 and TRBJ1-4, the complete variable domain reads EPEVTQTPSHQVTQMGQEVILRCVPISNHLYFYWYRQILGQKVEFLVSFYNNEISEKSEIFDDQFSVERPDGSNFTLKIRSTKLEDSAMYFCASTPDRAFEKLFFGSGTQLSVL.

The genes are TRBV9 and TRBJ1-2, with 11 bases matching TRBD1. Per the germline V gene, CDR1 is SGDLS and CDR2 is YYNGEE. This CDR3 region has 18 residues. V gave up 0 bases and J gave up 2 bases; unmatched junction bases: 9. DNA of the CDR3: TGTGCCAGCAGCGTAGGCCCGGGACAGGGGGGACTCAACTATGGCTACACCTTC. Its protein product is CASSVGPGQGGLNYGYTF. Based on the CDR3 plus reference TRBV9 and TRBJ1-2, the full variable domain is DSGVTQTPKHLITATGQRVTLRCSPRSGDLSVYWYQQSLDQGLQFLIQYYNGEERAKGNILERFSAQQFPDLHSELNLSSLELGDSALYFCASSVGPGQGGLNYGYTFGSGTRLTVV.

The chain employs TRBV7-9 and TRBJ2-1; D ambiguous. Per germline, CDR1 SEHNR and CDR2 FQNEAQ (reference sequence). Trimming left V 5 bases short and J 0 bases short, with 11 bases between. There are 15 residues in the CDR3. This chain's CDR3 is CASSPTDSSYNEQFF. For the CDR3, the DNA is TGTGCCAGCAGCCCTACAGATAGCTCCTACAATGAGCAGTTCTTC.

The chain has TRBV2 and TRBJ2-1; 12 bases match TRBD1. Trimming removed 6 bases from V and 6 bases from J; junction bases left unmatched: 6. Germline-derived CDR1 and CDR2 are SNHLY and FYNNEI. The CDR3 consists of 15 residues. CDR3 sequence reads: CASRGGTGGFNEQFF. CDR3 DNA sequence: TGTGCCAGCAGGGGCGGGACAGGGGGCTTCAATGAGCAGTTCTTC.

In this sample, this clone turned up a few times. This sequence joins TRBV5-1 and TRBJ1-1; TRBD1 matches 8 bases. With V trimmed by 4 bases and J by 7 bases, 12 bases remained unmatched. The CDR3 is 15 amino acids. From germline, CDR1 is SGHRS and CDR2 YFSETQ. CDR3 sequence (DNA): TGCGCCAGCAGCCCTTCTCGACAGGGGCTTAATGAAGCTTTCTTT. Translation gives CASSPSRQGLNEAFF.

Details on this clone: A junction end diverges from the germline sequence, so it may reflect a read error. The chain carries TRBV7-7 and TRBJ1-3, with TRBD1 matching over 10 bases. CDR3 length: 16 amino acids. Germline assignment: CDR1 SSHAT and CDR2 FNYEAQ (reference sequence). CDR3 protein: CASSSSGQGGEGTIYF. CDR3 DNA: TGTGCTAGCAGCTCATCAGGACAGGGGGGAGAAGGCACCATATATTTT.

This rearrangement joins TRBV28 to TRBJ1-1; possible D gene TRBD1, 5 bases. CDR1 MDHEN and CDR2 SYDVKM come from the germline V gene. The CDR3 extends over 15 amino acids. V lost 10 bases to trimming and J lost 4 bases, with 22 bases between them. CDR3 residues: CAIRARVGPGTEAFF. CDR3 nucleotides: TGTGCCATCCGGGCCAGAGTGGGGCCCGGCACTGAAGCTTTCTTT.

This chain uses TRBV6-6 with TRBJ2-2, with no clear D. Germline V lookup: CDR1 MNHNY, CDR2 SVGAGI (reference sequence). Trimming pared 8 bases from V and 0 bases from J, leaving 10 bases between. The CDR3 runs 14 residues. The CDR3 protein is CASLTSPNTGELFF. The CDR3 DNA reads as TGTGCCAGCCTGACAAGCCCGAACACCGGGGAGCTGTTTTTT.

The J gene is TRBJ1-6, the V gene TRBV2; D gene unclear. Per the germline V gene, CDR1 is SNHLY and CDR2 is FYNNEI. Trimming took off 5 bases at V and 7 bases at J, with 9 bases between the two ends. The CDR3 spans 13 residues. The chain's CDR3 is CASSFQWNSPLHF. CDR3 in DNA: TGTGCCAGCAGTTTCCAGTGGAATTCACCCCTCCACTTT.

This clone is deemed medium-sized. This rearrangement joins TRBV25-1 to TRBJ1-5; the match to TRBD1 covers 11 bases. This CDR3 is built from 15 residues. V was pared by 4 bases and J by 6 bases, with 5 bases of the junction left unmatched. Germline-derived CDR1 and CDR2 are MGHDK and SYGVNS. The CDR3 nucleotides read TGTGCCAGCAGTGTGGGGGGACAGGGGGGTCAGCCCCAGCATTTT. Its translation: CASSVGGQGGQPQHF.

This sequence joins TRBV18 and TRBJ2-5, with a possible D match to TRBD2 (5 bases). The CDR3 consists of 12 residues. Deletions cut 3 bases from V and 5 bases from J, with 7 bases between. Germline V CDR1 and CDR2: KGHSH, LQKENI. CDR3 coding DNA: TGTGCCAGCTCACCCGGGATGGAGACCCAGTACTTC. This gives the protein CASSPGMETQYF.

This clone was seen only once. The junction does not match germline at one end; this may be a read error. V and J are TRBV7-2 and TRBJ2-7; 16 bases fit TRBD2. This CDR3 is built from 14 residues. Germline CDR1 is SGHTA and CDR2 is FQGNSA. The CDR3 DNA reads TGTGCCAGCAGCTTAGCGGGACTAGCGGGGGGGCCAAGCTTC. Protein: CASSLAGLAGGPSF. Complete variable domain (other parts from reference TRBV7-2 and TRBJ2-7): GAGVSQSPSNKVTEKGKDVELRCDPISGHTALYWYRQSLGQGLEFLIYFQGNSAPDKSGLPSDRFSAERTGGSVSTLTIQRTQQEDSAVYLCASSLAGLAGGPSFGPGTRLTVT.

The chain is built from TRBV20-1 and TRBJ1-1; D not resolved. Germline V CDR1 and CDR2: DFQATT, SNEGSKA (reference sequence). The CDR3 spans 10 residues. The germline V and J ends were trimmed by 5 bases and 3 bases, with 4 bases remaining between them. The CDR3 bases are TGCAGTGCTTCGTACACTGAAGCTTTCTTT. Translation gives CSASYTEAFF.

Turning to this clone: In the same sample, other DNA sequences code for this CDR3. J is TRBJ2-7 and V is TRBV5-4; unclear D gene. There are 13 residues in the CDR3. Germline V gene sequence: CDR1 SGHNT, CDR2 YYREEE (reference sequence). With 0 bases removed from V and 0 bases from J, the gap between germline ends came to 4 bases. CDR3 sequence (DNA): TGTGCCAGCAGCTTGGGGAGCTCCTACGAGCAGTACTTC. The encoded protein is CASSLGSSYEQYF.

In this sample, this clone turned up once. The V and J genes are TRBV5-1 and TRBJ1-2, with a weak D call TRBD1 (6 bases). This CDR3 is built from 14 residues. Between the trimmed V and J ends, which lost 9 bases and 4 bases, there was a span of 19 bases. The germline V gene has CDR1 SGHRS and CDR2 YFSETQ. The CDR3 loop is CAILRGWGLYGYTF. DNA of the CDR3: TGCGCCATCTTGAGGGGGTGGGGGCTCTATGGCTACACCTTC.

This chain's CDR3 is CASTPDGVGQPQHF. The CDR3 bases are TGTGCCAGCACACCAGACGGGGTTGGGCAGCCCCAGCATTTT. The chain recombines TRBV2 with TRBJ1-5; the D is unclear. The CDR3 totals 14 residues. V gave up 7 bases and J gave up 7 bases, with 17 bases separating them. The germline CDR1 and CDR2 sequences are SNHLY and FYNNEI.

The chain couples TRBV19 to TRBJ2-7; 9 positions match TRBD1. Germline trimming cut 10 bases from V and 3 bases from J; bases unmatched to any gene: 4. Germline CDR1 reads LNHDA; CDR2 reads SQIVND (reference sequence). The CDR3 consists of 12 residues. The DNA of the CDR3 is TGTGCCACTATGACAGGGGGCTACGAGCAGTACTTC. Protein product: CATMTGGYEQYF.

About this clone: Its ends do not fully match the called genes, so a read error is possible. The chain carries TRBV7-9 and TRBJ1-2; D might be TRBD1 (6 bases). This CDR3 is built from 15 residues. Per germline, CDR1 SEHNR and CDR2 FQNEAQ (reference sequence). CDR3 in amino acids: CASSLMGATNYGYPF. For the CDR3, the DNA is TGTGCCAGCAGCTTAATGGGGGCGACTAACTATGGCTACCCCTTC.